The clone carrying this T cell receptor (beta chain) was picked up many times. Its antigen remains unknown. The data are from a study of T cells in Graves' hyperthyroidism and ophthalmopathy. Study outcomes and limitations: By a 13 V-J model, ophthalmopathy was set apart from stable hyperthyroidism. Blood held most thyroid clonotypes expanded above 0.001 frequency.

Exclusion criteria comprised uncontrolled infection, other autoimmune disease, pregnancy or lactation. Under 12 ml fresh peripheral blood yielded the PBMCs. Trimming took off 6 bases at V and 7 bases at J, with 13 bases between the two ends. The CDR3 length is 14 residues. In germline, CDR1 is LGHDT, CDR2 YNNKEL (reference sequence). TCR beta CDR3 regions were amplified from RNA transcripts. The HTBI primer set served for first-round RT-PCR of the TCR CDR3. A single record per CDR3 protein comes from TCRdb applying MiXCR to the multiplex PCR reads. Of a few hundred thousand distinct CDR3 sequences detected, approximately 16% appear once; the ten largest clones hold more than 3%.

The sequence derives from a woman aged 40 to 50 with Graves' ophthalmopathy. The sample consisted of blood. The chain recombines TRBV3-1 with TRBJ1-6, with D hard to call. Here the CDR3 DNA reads TGTGCCAGCAGGAGGCAGGCCACGAATTCACCCCTCCACTTT. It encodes CASRRQATNSPLHF.